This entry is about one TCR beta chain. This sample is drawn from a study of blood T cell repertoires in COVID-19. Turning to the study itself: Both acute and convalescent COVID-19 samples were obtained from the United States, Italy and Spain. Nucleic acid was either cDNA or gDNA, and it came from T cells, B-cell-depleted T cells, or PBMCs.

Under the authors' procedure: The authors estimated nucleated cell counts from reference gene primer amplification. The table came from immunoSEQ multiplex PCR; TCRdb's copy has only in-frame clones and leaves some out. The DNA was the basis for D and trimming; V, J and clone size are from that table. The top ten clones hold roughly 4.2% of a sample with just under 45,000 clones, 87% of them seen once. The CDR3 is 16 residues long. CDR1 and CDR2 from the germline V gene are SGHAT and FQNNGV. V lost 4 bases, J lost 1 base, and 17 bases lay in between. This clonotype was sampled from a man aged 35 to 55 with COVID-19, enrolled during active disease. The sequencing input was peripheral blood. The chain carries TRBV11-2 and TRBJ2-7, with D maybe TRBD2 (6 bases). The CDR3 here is CASSSRPGVVSYEQYF. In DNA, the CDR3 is TGTGCCAGCAGCTCCCGTCCGGGGGTAGTTTCCTACGAGCAGTACTTC.